This TCR beta chain came from a study of cytomegalovirus exposure and HLA in healthy donors. Study information: Approximately 170 million T cells yielded fewer than 120 million unique TCR beta sequences in earlier analysis. Clustering assigned approximately 79% of the roughly 430 genotyped donors to the Caucasian-associated ancestry cluster. Overall study findings and caveats: In an earlier analysis, about 90% or about 30%: the productive usage of most TCR beta V segments.

With respect to this clone: No antigen is known for it.

PCR primers comprised 60 Vbeta and 13 Jbeta primers. Sequencing used immunoSEQ multiplex PCR; TCRdb keeps in-frame clones, though not all of them. This sample has more than 100,000 clones, with 77% found just once. Germline V gives CDR1 SGHKS, CDR2 YYEKEE (reference sequence). Trimming removed 4 bases from V and 3 bases from J; junction bases left unmatched: 3. The CDR3 totals 13 residues. This receptor was taken from a woman aged 40-49 years in good health and CMV-seronegative. Sequenced material: PBMCs. The rearrangement uses TRBV5-5 and TRBJ1-2; TRBD1 matches 7 bases. For the CDR3, the DNA is TGTGCCAGCAGCCGCGGACAGGACTATGGCTACACCTTC. This gives the protein CASSRGQDYGYTF.